This passage covers 6 T cell receptor beta chains from one sample sequenced in a study of CD8 T cells in ankylosing spondylitis. General observations from the study: What appeared characteristic of ankylosing spondylitis blood was a TCR beta motif of eight or nine highly homologous variants.

TCRdb passed the 5' RACE reads through MiXCR, listing each CDR3 protein once. The sample yields 650,000 to 800,000 distinct CDR3 sequences, around a fifth seen once. No cognate antigen is known for these TCRs. Sequencing was performed on blood, either unsorted or a sorted T cell fraction (not recorded which). The receptor set was obtained from a male donor with ankylosing spondylitis.

The chain combines TRBV19 with TRBJ2-1; 10 bases map to TRBD1. Germline loops: CDR1 LNHDA, CDR2 SQIVND (reference sequence). CDR3 length: 16 residues. V lost 5 bases and J lost 7; bases outside the gene matches: 11. CDR3 loop: CASSLRGQGVGNEQFF. The CDR3 nucleotides read TGTGCCAGTAGTCTAAGAGGACAGGGGGTGGGTAATGAGCAGTTCTTC.

V and J are TRBV12-3 or TRBV12-4 and TRBJ2-7; tentative D call: TRBD2 (6 bases). The CDR3 has 14 residues. V was shortened by 5 bases and J by 0 bases, with 11 bases between the two germline ends. CDR3 bases: TGTGCCAGCAGTATAACCGGGAGCTCCTACGAGCAGTACTTC. This codes for CASSITGSSYEQYF.

This clonotype came up many times. V usage is TRBV9 and J usage is TRBJ1-2; D is unresolved. The CDR3 totals 11 residues. The V gene lost 7 bases and the J gene lost 7 bases, with 11 bases spanning the gap. Germline loops: CDR1 SGDLS, CDR2 YYNGEE. CDR3: CASGYQRGYTF. In DNA form, the CDR3 reads TGTGCCAGCGGGTACCAGCGTGGCTACACCTTC.

The chain has TRBV6-6 and TRBJ1-1; TRBD1 aligns across 10 bases. Germline V gives CDR1 MNHNY, CDR2 SVGAGI (reference sequence). Trimming cost V 7 bases and J 4 bases; bases outside gene matches: 3. This CDR3 has 13 amino acids. CDR3 DNA: TGTGCCAGCACTGGACAGGGGGGCACTGAAGCTTTCTTT. Amino acids: CASTGQGGTEAFF.

The chain is built from TRBV20-1 and TRBJ2-1, with TRBD2 matching 10 bases. The CDR3 spans 14 residues. Germline V gene lookup returns CDR1 DFQATT and CDR2 SNEGSKA (reference sequence). V was pared by 5 bases and J by 6 bases, with 7 bases of the junction left unmatched. CDR3 residues: CSAAAGTSANEQFF. CDR3 sequence (DNA): TGCAGTGCTGCAGCCGGGACTAGCGCCAATGAGCAGTTCTTC.

This chain joins TRBV20-1 and TRBJ1-5; tentatively, D is TRBD1 (6 bases). Looked up from germline, CDR1 is DFQATT and CDR2 is SNEGSKA (reference sequence). The CDR3 spans 14 residues. The V gene lost 4 bases and the J gene lost 0 bases, with 10 bases spanning the gap. DNA of the CDR3: TGCAGTGCTATCCCCAGGGGTAGCAATCAGCCCCAGCATTTT. It yields the protein CSAIPRGSNQPQHF.